This T cell receptor beta chain was identified during a study of T cell responses to AZD1222 COVID-19 vaccine. Points from the study as a whole: Following two doses of AZD1222, Spike-specific TCR breadth and depth rose.

About this clone: The antigen is undetermined.

The method was immunoSEQ multiplex PCR; TCRdb's version includes in-frame clones alone and lacks a portion of them. This sample has approximately 150,000 clones, with 91% found just once. Trimming removed 7 bases at V and 7 bases at J, with 17 bases between. The CDR3 covers 13 residues. Sample: peripheral blood, taken on day 0 of AZD1222 vaccination. The J gene is TRBJ2-7, the V gene TRBV12-3 or TRBV12-4; D may match TRBD1 or TRBD2 (5 bases each). This receptor was taken from an adult in good health. For the CDR3, the DNA is TGTGCCAGCACAGTATTTGTGAGGGGAGAGCAGTACTTC. This sequence encodes CASTVFVRGEQYF.